Shown below are 9 T cell receptor beta chains from a single sample sequenced in a study of tumor and adjacent non-tumor tissue in lung cancer. Three rounds of nested PCR, following a modified ARM-PCR protocol, produced the TCRbeta library. Each CDR3 protein is one row after TCRdb ran MiXCR on the multiplex PCR reads. The data contain over 85,000 distinct CDR3 sequences, roughly 84% of them seen just once; the ten biggest clones take up around 21%. No cell sorting was done before RNA was extracted from the tissue. Sequencing was done on a sample of lung tumor tissue. These receptors were taken from a man in his 70s with non-small cell lung cancer.

The V gene is TRBV6-2 or TRBV6-3, the J gene TRBJ1-5; TRBD1 aligns across 8 bases. The V and J ends lost 9 bases and 9 bases, in that order; junction bases with no gene match: 13. The CDR3 contains 14 residues. Per germline, CDR1 MNHEY and CDR2 SVGEGT. CDR3 DNA: TGTGCCAGTCAGGGGGCTACACGCAATTGGCCCCAGCATTTT. It encodes CASQGATRNWPQHF.

Details on this clonotype: The junction does not match germline at one end; this may be a read error. The chain joins TRBV12-5 to TRBJ1-2; D is uncertain. Per the germline V gene, CDR1 is LGHNT and CDR2 is FRNRAP. This CDR3 contains 13 residues. CDR3 DNA sequence: TGTGCTAGTGGTCCCTACGCGGAGGGAGACTACACATTC. This codes for CASGPYAEGDYTF.

Concerning this clonotype itself: One end of the junction is discordant with germline, which a read error may explain. The CDR3: CANSLESDTGELFF. CDR3 bases: TGTGCCAACAGCTTAGAGTCGGACACCGGGGAGCTGTTTTTT. The chain joins TRBV11-2 to TRBJ2-2; D not resolved. There are 14 residues in the CDR3. Germline CDR1 and CDR2: SGHAT and FQNNGV.

This clonotype was recorded a few times. A junction end diverges from the germline sequence, so it may reflect a read error. V and J are TRBV28 and TRBJ1-6; no clear D gene. The CDR3 sequence is 12 residues long. The germline V gene has CDR1 MDHEN and CDR2 SYDVKM. CDR3 sequence: CASTEYNSPPHF. As DNA, the CDR3 is TGTGCCAGCACGGAGTACAATTCACCCCCCCACTTC.

Concerning this clonotype: Its ends do not fully match the called genes, so a read error is possible. The gene calls are TRBV5-8 and TRBJ2-3; D is unclear. Germline-derived CDR1 and CDR2 are SGHTS and YDEGEE. The CDR3 is 14 amino acids. CDR3 in amino acids: CASSSGRSTDRQYF. As DNA, the CDR3 is TGTGCCAGTAGCTCCGGACGGAGCACAGATAGGCAGTATTTT.

On this clonotype: A much larger clone lies a single base off, so this may be a read error. The chain uses TRBV5-1 and TRBJ1-1; D is ambiguous. The CDR3 contains 13 residues. Germline values: CDR1 SGHRS, CDR2 YFSETQ. This CDR3 reads CASSLQHLTVAFF. DNA for the CDR3: TGCGCCAGCAGCCTTCAACATCTCACTGTAGCTTTCTTT.

The rearrangement joins TRBV6-5 to TRBJ2-7; the D gene is possibly TRBD1 (6 bases). Per the germline V gene, CDR1 is MNHEY and CDR2 is SVGAGI. Trimming shortened V by 7 bases and J by 0 bases, and 22 bases separated the two germline ends. The CDR3 covers 17 residues. Here the CDR3 DNA reads TGTGCCAGCATGCGACCAGCCGATGGGACAAGCTCCTACGAGCAGTACTTC. It translates to CASMRPADGTSSYEQYF.

For this clonotype: A single base separates this from a much larger clone, so it may be a read error. The chain joins TRBV20-1 to TRBJ2-7, with 8 positions matching TRBD1. The CDR3 spans 11 residues. Germline CDR1 reads DFQATT; CDR2 reads SNEGSKA (reference sequence). CDR3: CNAGGAYEQYF. As DNA, the CDR3 is TGCAATGCAGGGGGCGCCTACGAGCAGTACTTC.

A note on this clonotype: A read error may produce the germline difference seen at one junction end. The V and J genes are TRBV6-5 and TRBJ2-4; no clear D. The CDR3 loop spans 14 amino acids. Germline loops: CDR1 MNHEY, CDR2 SVGAGI. CDR3 DNA sequence: TGTGCCAGCACTTACGGAGCAGGTAAAGACATTCAGTACTTC. Its protein product is CASTYGAGKDIQYF.